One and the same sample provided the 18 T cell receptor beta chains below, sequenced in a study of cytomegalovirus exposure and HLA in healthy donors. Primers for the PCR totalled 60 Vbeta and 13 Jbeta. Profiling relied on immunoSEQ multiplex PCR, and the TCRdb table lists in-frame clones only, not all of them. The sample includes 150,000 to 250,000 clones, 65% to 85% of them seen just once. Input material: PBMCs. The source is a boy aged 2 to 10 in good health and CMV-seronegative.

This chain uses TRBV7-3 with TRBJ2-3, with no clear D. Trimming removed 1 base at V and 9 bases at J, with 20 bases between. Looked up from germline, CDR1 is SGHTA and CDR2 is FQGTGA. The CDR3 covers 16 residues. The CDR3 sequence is CASSLSGWAPPGTQYF. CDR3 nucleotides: TGTGCCAGCAGCTTAAGTGGTTGGGCCCCCCCTGGGACGCAGTATTTT.

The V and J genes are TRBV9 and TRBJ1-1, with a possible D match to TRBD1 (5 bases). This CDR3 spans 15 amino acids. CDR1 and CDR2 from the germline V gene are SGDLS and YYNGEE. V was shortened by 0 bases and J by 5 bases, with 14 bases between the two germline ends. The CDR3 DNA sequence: TGTGCCAGCAGCGTAGGGGAGTGGGGGGGGACTGAAGCTTTCTTT. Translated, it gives CASSVGEWGGTEAFF.

For the CDR3, the DNA is TGTGCCAGCAGTCGTATGGACAGGCATAATGAAAAACTGTTTTTT. The encoded protein is CASSRMDRHNEKLFF. The chain recombines TRBV28 with TRBJ1-4; 7 bases map to TRBD1. Germline V gene data show CDR1 as MDHEN and CDR2 as SYDVKM. The CDR3 has 15 amino acids. Trimming at V came to 5 bases and at J to 4 bases, leaving 7 bases not matched to a gene.

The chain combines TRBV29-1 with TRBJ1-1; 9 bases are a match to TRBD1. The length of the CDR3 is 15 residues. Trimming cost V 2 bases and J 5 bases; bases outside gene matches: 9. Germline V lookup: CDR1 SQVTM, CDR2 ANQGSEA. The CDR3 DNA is TGCAGCGTTGAACGAAACAGGGGGCCGAATACTGAAGCTTTCTTT. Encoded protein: CSVERNRGPNTEAFF. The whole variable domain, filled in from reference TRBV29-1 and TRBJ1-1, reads SAVISQKPSRDICQRGTSLTIQCQVDSQVTMMFWYRQQPGQSLTLIATANQGSEATYESGFVIDKFPISRPNLTFSTLTVSNMSPEDSSIYLCSVERNRGPNTEAFFGQGTRLTVV.

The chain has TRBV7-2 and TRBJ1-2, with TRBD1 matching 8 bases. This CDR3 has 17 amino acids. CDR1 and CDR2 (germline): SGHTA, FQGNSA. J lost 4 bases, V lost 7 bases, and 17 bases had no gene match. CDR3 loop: CASITRTGLVNIYGYTF. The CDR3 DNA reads TGTGCCAGCATTACTCGGACAGGGCTGGTGAATATCTATGGCTACACCTTC.

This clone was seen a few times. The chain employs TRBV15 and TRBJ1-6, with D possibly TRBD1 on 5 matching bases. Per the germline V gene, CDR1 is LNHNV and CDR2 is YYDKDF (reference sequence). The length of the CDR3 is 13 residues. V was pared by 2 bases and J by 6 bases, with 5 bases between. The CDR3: CATSRQGNSPLHF. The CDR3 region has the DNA TGTGCCACCAGCAGACAGGGTAATTCACCCCTCCACTTT.

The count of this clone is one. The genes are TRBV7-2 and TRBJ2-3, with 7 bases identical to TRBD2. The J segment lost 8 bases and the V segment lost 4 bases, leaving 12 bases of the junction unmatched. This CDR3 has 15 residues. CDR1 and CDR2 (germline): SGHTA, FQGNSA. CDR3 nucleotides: TGTGCCAGCAGCTCGGCTGGCGGGGGTCGGGGTACGCAGTATTTT. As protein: CASSSAGGGRGTQYF.

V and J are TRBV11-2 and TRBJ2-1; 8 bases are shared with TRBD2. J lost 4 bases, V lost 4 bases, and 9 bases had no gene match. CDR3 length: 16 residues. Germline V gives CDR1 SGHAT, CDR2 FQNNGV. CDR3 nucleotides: TGTGCCAGCAGCTCAGGCGCCGGGGGGGGATACAATGAGCAGTTCTTC. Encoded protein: CASSSGAGGGYNEQFF.

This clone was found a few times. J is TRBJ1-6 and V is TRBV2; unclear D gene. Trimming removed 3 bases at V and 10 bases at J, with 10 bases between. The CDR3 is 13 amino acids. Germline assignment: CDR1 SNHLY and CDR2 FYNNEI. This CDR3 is CASSEEGMSPLHF. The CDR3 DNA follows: TGTGCCAGCAGTGAGGAGGGAATGTCACCCCTCCACTTT.

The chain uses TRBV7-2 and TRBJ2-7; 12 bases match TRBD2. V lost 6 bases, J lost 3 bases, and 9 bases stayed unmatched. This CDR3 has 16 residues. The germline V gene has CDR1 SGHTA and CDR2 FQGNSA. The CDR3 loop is CASSQASGGALYEQYF. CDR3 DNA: TGTGCCAGCAGTCAAGCTAGCGGGGGGGCACTCTACGAGCAGTACTTC. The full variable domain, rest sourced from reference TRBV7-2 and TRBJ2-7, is GAGVSQSPSNKVTEKGKDVELRCDPISGHTALYWYRQSLGQGLEFLIYFQGNSAPDKSGLPSDRFSAERTGGSVSTLTIQRTQQEDSAVYLCASSQASGGALYEQYFGPGTRLTVT.

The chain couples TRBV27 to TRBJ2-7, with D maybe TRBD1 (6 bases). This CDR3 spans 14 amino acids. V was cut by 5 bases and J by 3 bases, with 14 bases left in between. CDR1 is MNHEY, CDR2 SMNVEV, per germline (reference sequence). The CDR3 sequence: CASSPRGQGYEQYF. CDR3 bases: TGTGCCAGCAGTCCCAGGGGCCAGGGCTACGAGCAGTACTTC.

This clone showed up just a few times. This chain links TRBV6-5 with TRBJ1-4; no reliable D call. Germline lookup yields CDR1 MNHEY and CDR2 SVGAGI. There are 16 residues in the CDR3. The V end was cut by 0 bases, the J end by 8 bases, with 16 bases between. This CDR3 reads CASSYSGVSGLEKLFF. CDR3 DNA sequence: TGTGCCAGCAGTTACTCCGGGGTATCCGGGTTGGAAAAACTGTTTTTT.

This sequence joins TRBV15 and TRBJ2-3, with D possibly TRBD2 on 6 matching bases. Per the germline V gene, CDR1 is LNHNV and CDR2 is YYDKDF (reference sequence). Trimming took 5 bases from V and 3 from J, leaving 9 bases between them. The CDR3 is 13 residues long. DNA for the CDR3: TGTGCCACCAGCGGAGGGAGAACAGATACGCAGTATTTT. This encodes CATSGGRTDTQYF.

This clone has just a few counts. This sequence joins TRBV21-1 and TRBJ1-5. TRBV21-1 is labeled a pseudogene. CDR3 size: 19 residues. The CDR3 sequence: CASSKYGGGVLFTGQPQHF. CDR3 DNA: TGTGCCAGCAGCAAATACGGAGGGGGGGTCTTATTCACAGGGCAGCCCCAGCATTTT.

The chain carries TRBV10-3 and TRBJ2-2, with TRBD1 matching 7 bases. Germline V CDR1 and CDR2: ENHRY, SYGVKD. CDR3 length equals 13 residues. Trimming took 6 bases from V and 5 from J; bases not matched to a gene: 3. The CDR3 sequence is CAISRQGTGELFF. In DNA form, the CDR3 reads TGTGCCATCAGCAGACAGGGAACCGGGGAGCTGTTTTTT.

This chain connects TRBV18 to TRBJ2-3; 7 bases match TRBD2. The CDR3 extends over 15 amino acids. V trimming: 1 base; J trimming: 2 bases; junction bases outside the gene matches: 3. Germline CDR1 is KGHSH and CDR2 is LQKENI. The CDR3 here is CASSPLGGYTDTQYF. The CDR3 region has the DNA TGTGCCAGCTCACCACTCGGGGGGTACACAGATACGCAGTATTTT.

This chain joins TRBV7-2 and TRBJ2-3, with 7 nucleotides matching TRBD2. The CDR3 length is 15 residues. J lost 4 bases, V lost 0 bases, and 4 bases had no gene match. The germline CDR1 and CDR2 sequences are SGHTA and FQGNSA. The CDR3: CASSLAWGGADTQYF. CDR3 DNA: TGTGCCAGCAGCTTAGCGTGGGGGGGAGCAGATACGCAGTATTTT.

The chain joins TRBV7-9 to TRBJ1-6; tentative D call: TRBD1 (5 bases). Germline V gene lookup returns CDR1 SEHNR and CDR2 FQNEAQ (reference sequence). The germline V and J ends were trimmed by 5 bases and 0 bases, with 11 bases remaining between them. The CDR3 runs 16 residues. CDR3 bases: TGTGCCAGCAGCCACCCGGGGGGCTCCTATAATTCACCCCTCCACTTT. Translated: CASSHPGGSYNSPLHF.